The clone carrying this T cell receptor (beta chain) has just a few counts. The antigen is unknown. This entry is derived from a study of CD8 T cells in ankylosing spondylitis. Study results and caveats: Reportedly, significant enrichment of disease-linked clones occurred in matched ankylosing spondylitis synovial fluid. Within ankylosing spondylitis blood, a TCR beta motif made up of eight or nine highly homologous variants appeared to be characteristic.

Each TCR beta library was made by quantitative 5'-RACE that incorporated molecular barcodes. MiXCR was run by TCRdb on the 5' RACE reads, yielding one entry per CDR3 protein. The data hold about 340,000 distinct CDR3 sequences, with around 15% observed a single time. The specimen sequenced was blood, either unsorted or a sorted T cell fraction (not recorded which). The clonotype originates from a male donor with ankylosing spondylitis or in good health (not recorded which).

DNA for the CDR3: TGTGCCAGCAGTGAATTCGGGACAGCCTCTGGAAACACCATATATTTT. As protein: CASSEFGTASGNTIYF. This rearrangement joins TRBV6-1 to TRBJ1-3, with 7 bases lining up with TRBD1. CDR1 and CDR2 (germline): MNHNS, SASEGT. The CDR3 extends over 16 amino acids. V gave up 2 bases and J gave up 0 bases; unmatched junction bases: 4.